The text below deals with one T cell receptor beta chain. Germline-derived CDR1 and CDR2 are MDHEN and SYDVKM. The CDR3 is 13 amino acids. Between the trimmed V and J ends, which lost 10 bases and 1 base, there was a span of 14 bases. These data come from a study of cytomegalovirus exposure and HLA in healthy donors. PCR amplification relied on 60 Vbeta primers (plus 13 Jbeta primers). Profiling relied on immunoSEQ multiplex PCR, and the TCRdb table lists in-frame clones only, not all of them. The sample has approximately 180,000 clones; about 80% are singletons. The TCR comes from a woman aged 30 to 39 in good health and CMV-seropositive. The chain couples TRBV28 to TRBJ2-7, with D perhaps matching TRBD1 (7 bases). Sequencing was carried out using PBMCs. The CDR3 protein is CATTTGRSYEQYF. The CDR3 coding sequence is TGTGCCACCACGACAGGGAGGTCCTACGAGCAGTACTTC.